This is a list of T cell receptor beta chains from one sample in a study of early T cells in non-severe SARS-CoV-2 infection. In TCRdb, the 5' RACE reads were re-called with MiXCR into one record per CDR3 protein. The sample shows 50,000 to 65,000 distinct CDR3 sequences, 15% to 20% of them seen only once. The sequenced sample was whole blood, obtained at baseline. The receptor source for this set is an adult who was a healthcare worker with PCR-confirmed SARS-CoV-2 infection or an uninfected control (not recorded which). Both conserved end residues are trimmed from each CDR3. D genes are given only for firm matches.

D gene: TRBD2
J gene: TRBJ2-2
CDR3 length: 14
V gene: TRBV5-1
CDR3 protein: ASSSWLAGSTGELF

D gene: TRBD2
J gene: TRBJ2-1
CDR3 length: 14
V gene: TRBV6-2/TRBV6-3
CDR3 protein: ASSYLPSGTGNEQF

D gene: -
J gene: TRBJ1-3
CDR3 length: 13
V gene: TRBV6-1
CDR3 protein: ASSESTKPGNTIY

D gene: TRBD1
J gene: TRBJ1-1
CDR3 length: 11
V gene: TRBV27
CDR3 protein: ASSFSGGTEAF

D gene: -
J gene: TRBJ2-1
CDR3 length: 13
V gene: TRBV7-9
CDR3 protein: ASSLGQGSYNEQF

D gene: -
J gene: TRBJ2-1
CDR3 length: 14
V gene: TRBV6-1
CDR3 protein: ASSEPLGTPSNEQF

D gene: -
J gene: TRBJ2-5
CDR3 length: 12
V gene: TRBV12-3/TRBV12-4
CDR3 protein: ASSLGEGVKTQY

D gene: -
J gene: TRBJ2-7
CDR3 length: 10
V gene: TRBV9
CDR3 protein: ASSSPGREQY

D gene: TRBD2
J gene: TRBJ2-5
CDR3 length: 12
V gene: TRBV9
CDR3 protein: ASSVSSGMETQY

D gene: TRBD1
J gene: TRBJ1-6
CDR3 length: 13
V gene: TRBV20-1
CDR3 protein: SANALGQDNSPLH

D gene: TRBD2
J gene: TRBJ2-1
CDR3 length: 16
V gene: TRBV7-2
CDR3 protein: ASSLTSGSQRSYNEQF

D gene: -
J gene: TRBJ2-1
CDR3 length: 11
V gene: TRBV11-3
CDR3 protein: ASSSGTRNEQF